The present T cell receptor (beta chain) was sequenced within a study of cytomegalovirus exposure and HLA in healthy donors (dated by TCRdb to about 2017). About the investigation overall: According to an earlier analysis of 450 to 650 of the donors, 150 million to 200 million T cells yielded roughly 110 million unique TCR beta sequences and around 300 Gb of sequence data. Roughly 300 gigabases of sequencing data and 70 million to 100 million unique TCR sequences were included in an early release covering roughly 700 HLA-typed donors. Of the 350 to 450 genotyped donors, 80% to 90% were placed in the genetic ancestry cluster associated with self-reported Caucasian donors. The study aimed to test whether cataloging public T cell receptors could reveal signatures of past pathogen exposure. The study used immunosequencing to profile the T cell repertoires of 666 subjects and linked those repertoires to cytomegalovirus serostatus. A separate validation cohort of about 110 different subjects was used in addition to the 666-subject first cohort. To predict cytomegalovirus infection status, the study brought together high-throughput TCR immunosequencing, statistical association of individual TCRs with disease status, and machine learning. A later analysis re-examined previously published TCR beta repertoires from more than 550 donors and added high-resolution HLA genotyping to investigate patterns of TCR occurrence. In the later analysis, no new phenotypic data were used to find candidate immune exposures; instead, reliance was placed on TCR beta sequences and their occurrence across donors. An earlier analysis of approximately 500 of the donors applied high-throughput TCR beta sequencing to assess whether each TCR beta V gene segment acted as functional or pseudogenic. Donor age, sex, ethnicity and CMV serostatus were collected together with the repertoire data. A later genetic analysis took genome-wide SNP genotypes for about 55% of the roughly 670 donors and used that subset as a discovery cohort. All discovery cohort repertoires had been generated using a single sequencing platform. HLA typing included class I and class II loci at four-digit resolution. Typing coverage differed by locus: A, B, C, DRB1 and DQB1 were typed in roughly 620-630 donors, DQA1 in 522, DPA1 in approximately 610, and DPB1 in approximately 450. A handful of DR-DQ haplotypes were treated as single units for association and clustering because of strong linkage in the cohort. Among 300 to 500 genotyped donors of the cohort, an average of about 240,000 unique TCR beta nucleotide sequences was sequenced per donor, of which roughly 17% were non-productive.

General findings and caveats noted by the study authors: Because the 87-base-pair reads could not distinguish some IMGT-functional V segments, including TRBV6-2 and TRBV6-3, those segments were excluded. When HLA alleles, especially DR and DQ, strongly co-occurred, TCR associations were difficult to assign to individual alleles. In an earlier analysis of roughly 560 of the donors, most TCR beta V segments were observed in productive rearrangements about 90% or about 30% of the time, broadly matching IMGT annotations. Most TCR sequences were observed very rarely across donors, whereas some public TCRs were present in many individuals. The classifier was reported to diagnose cytomegalovirus status with high specificity and sensitivity in both the original and validation cohorts. According to a later analysis, most CMV-associated TCR beta chains appeared to be HLA-restricted, and the HLA associations seemed to be driven largely by CMV exposure. In a later analysis, more than 15,000 TCR beta sequences were associated with specific HLA alleles at a false discovery rate of 0.05. A few of the identified cytomegalovirus-associated TCR beta chains were confirmed in vitro to be specific for cytomegalovirus antigens. Linkage disequilibrium might explain the correlated functional status among segregating V segments, but an unknown experimental factor could not be excluded. For the cohort, immune exposure information was limited to CMV serostatus. V-gene and J-gene trimming of TCR beta chains was associated with a missense DCLRE1C variant in a later genetic analysis, and the association was replicated in an independent cohort. Because HLA typing was unavailable for some donors at each locus, only the typed subset was used in association tests. According to the authors, the approach could potentially be generalized to other disease states and immunological phenotypes. Compared with the approximately 670-donor mean, donors in an Asian-associated ancestry cluster had fewer N-insertions in productive TCRs, according to a later genetic analysis. Presence/absence analyses assumed roughly uniform sequencing depth across donors, an assumption that may not hold. In the study, roughly 160 TCR beta chains were listed as associated with cytomegalovirus. The cohort was sequenced for TCR beta chains only, and without alpha or paired-chain data the features that could be detected were limited. According to a later analysis, TCR association rates differed among HLA loci, with DRB1 alleles showing the most associated TCRs and HLA-C alleles showing the fewest. A further reported finding was that TCR beta sequences accurately predicted the HLA-A and HLA-B alleles for most subjects in the first cohort. According to a later analysis, parvovirus B19, influenza, CMV and Epstein-Barr virus appeared linked to several top co-occurrence clusters. In a later analysis, HLA-associated TCR beta chains were found to be more clonally expanded and to have lower generation probabilities than equally common non-associated chains. The earlier analysis of a few hundred of the donors excluded approximately 17 rarely observed V segments, including chromosome 9 orphons, because counts were too low. A cluster of highly shared sequence variants was judged likely to be a technical artifact of the sequencing pipeline.

Germline trimming: 0 bases from V, 8 bases from J; junction bases outside gene matches: 2. Measured from the cysteine to the phenylalanine, the CDR3 is 13 residues long. Only the CDR3 region is kept as DNA, spanning 39 bases read in frame from base 1. The germline V gene sets CDR1 to SGDLS and CDR2 to YYNGEE. The cohort consisted of 666 healthy bone marrow donors. At the time of sampling, every cohort member was nominally healthy, though immune exposures that went unrecorded were likely present. The donor was CMV seropositive and belonged to the group of about 290 seropositive cohort members. Every donor gave a peripheral blood sample, and the peripheral blood mononuclear cells from that sample were used for TCR beta sequencing. Genomic DNA was extracted from the blood cell samples with the Qiagen DNeasy Blood Extraction Kit. Library prep was done by the immunoSEQ multiplex PCR assay. The multiplex PCR relied on a mix of 60 forward primers for TCR Vbeta segments and 13 reverse primers for TCR Jbeta segments. The CDR3 region of rearranged TCR beta genes was amplified from genomic DNA with a multiplex PCR assay. The Illumina HiSeq System was used to sequence the amplified TCR beta libraries as 87-base-pair reads. Processing in the source paper ran as follows. A later analysis counted tens of millions of unique TCR beta chains across the 600 to 850 repertoires, and some 11 million of these chains were shared by at least two donors. Raw reads were error-corrected and collapsed into unique sequences with a nearest-neighbor algorithm that merged closely related sequences to remove PCR and sequencing errors. V, D and J gene segments were assigned by aligning CDR3 sequences to IMGT reference sequences. Each retained sequence needed at least a six-nucleotide match to both a V gene segment and a J gene segment. Rearrangements were called productive when the CDR3 lacked stop codons and stayed in frame with V and J; all others were non-productive. Following IMGT convention, CDR3 was defined as the stretch from the second conserved V-encoded cysteine to the conserved J-encoded phenylalanine. The earlier analysis of around 640 of the donors excluded sequences that lacked an unambiguous match to a single V gene segment. In an earlier analysis of some 590 of the donors, V segments were called functional above 56.7% productive rearrangements and were called segregating when the between-donor standard deviation exceeded 5%. A statistical classification framework was built for diagnosing cytomegalovirus status from the catalog of TCR beta chain sequences. In a later analysis, TCR nucleotide sequences were compared against IMGT/GENE-DB human TR gene sequences so that V and J genes could be assigned. A later analysis assigned CDR3 sequences and most-parsimonious VDJ recombination scenarios with the TCRdist pipeline. In a later analysis, each TCR beta chain was defined by its CDR3 amino acid sequence together with its V-gene family, and reads without a unique V-gene family were excluded. A later analysis removed several hundred highly shared, low-generation-probability nucleotide sequences to deal with suspected cross-contamination and a sequencing artifact. A later analysis calculated a clonal expansion index for each public chain from normalized within-repertoire ranks of inferred template counts. In a later analysis, generation probabilities were computed with a VDJ recombination model fitted to out-of-frame rearrangements, and the resulting probabilities were checked against IGoR. In a later analysis, TCR-TCR, TCR-HLA and TCR-CMV co-occurrence was scored with hypergeometric tests, and a repertoire-size bias correction was applied to TCR pairs. False discovery rates were estimated in a later analysis by permuting HLA or CMV assignments 20 times. In a later analysis, co-occurring TCRs were grouped using DBSCAN, and TCRdist sequence similarity was added for clustering within HLA-allele-positive subsets. Repertoires with fewer than 30,000 or more than 120,000 public chains, plus five repertoires with anomalous nucleotide sharing, were excluded from co-occurrence clustering. TCRdb stores this immuneACCESS table with in-frame sequences only. Part of the clones is absent; in the studies checked, under half of the shortfall reflects unresolved V genes, and no reason is known for the rest. The DNA was the basis for D and trimming; V, J and clone size are from that table. Per the sample table, the count is around 52,000 clones. The ten most abundant clones make up approximately 9.9% of the sample.

With respect to this clone: Its antigen is not yet known.

The sequenced sample was PBMCs. This sequence uses TRBV9 and TRBJ1-2; 9 nucleotides in the junction match TRBD1. This clonotype was obtained from a woman aged 50 to 60 in good health and CMV-seropositive. The CDR3 reads as follows: CASSVEQGAGYTF. The nucleotide sequence reads as follows: TGTGCCAGCAGCGTAGAACAGGGGGCGGGCTACACCTTC.